A single sample gave rise to the 32 T cell receptor beta chains below, sequenced in a study of T cell changes during pregnancy in multiple sclerosis. This table comes from immunoSEQ multiplex PCR, and its TCRdb copy is limited to in-frame clones, with some not included. The sample records 11,000 or so clones, roughly 94% being singletons. This sample comprised CD4+ T cells from peripheral blood mononuclear cells, obtained before pregnancy. The receptors here all came from a female donor with multiple sclerosis, enrolled in a pregnancy study.

V and J are TRBV27 and TRBJ1-2; TRBD1 might be the D (6 bases). The CDR3 covers 12 residues. Germline CDR1 reads MNHEY; CDR2 reads SMNVEV (reference sequence). Trimming removed 4 bases at V and 8 bases at J, with 11 bases between. CDR3 protein: CASSSRGLGYTF. CDR3 in DNA: TGTGCCAGCAGTTCTAGGGGGTTAGGCTACACCTTC.

The chain is built from TRBV28 and TRBJ1-5; TRBD1 agrees at 8 bases. This CDR3 comprises 15 residues. From germline, CDR1 is MDHEN and CDR2 SYDVKM. Trimming took 7 bases from V and 2 from J; bases not matched to a gene: 7. DNA for the CDR3: TGTGCCAGCATTCCCCAGGGGGCCGGCAATCAGCCCCAGCATTTT. Protein product: CASIPQGAGNQPQHF.

The chain employs TRBV7-3 and TRBJ1-1, with TRBD1 matching over 9 bases. J was trimmed by 5 bases and V by 4 bases; bases with no gene match: 5. The V gene's germline CDR1 is SGHTA and CDR2 FQGTGA. This CDR3 comprises 14 residues. DNA for the CDR3: TGTGCCAGCAGCTCACAGGGGGCGAGGACTGAAGCTTTCTTT. Its translation: CASSSQGARTEAFF.

This chain links TRBV7-6 with TRBJ2-3, with TRBD2 matching 8 bases. This CDR3 comprises 17 residues. Germline-derived CDR1 and CDR2 are SGHVS and FNYEAQ. The J segment lost 4 bases and the V segment lost 7 bases, leaving 16 bases of the junction unmatched. The CDR3 DNA is TGTGCCAGCACCTTCCCGCCGTTCGGGGGGGCATCAGATACGCAGTATTTT. It encodes CASTFPPFGGASDTQYF.

This chain uses TRBV5-1 with TRBJ1-5; D is uncertain. CDR1 is SGHRS and CDR2 is YFSETQ in the germline V gene. Trimming removed 0 bases at V and 6 bases at J, with 4 bases between. The CDR3 contains 12 residues. The CDR3 region has the DNA TGCGCCAGCAGCTTGGCCGGTCAGCCCCAGCATTTT. Its translation: CASSLAGQPQHF.

As concerns this clone: At one of its ends the junction is not consistent with the germline gene, which may arise from a read error. This chain links TRBV18 with TRBJ1-2; 9 positions match TRBD1. The germline CDR1 and CDR2 sequences are KGHSH and LQKENI. This CDR3 comprises 13 residues. CDR3 DNA: TGTGCCAGCTCACCCCTCCGGGACAGGGTGGTAGGCTTC. It translates to CASSPLRDRVVGF.

This clone is a singleton in its sample. V usage is TRBV7-9 and J usage is TRBJ2-3, with 9 bases lining up with TRBD2. The CDR3 is 16 amino acids. Germline-derived CDR1 and CDR2 are SEHNR and FQNEAQ (reference sequence). Trimming took 1 base from V and 2 from J; bases not matched to a gene: 4. CDR3 in DNA: TGTGCCAGCAGCTTAGAGGGCGGGGGGGCCACAGATACGCAGTATTTT. Translation: CASSLEGGGATDTQYF.

V is TRBV7-3 and J is TRBJ2-7; TRBD2 agrees at 9 bases. J lost 2 bases, V lost 4 bases, and 3 bases had no gene match. The CDR3 contains 14 residues. CDR1 is SGHTA and CDR2 is FQGTGA in the germline V gene. The CDR3 spells CASSSTSGAYEQYF. For the CDR3, the DNA is TGTGCCAGCAGCTCGACTAGCGGCGCCTACGAGCAGTACTTC.

The chain employs TRBV27 and TRBJ1-2; D possibly corresponds to TRBD1 (5 bases). Trimming cost V 1 base and J 6 bases, with 9 bases left between them. CDR1 is MNHEY, CDR2 SMNVEV, per germline (reference sequence). CDR3 length equals 13 residues. The CDR3 DNA reads as TGTGCCAGCAGTTTATATGACAGCCATGGCTACACCTTC. Translating it yields CASSLYDSHGYTF.

The chain carries TRBV5-1 and TRBJ2-1; possibly TRBD2 for D (6 bases). The V and J ends lost 1 base and 8 bases respectively, with 7 bases between them. From germline, CDR1 is SGHRS and CDR2 YFSETQ. This CDR3 is built from 12 residues. The CDR3 region has the DNA TGCGCCAGCAGCTTGACGGGGGATGAGCAGTTCTTC. Its protein product is CASSLTGDEQFF.

This clone was seen just once. This chain joins TRBV9 and TRBJ1-1, with 7 nucleotides matching TRBD1. Trimming cost V 6 bases and J 5 bases; bases outside gene matches: 7. The length of the CDR3 is 13 residues. CDR1 and CDR2 from the germline V gene are SGDLS and YYNGEE. CDR3 residues: CASNRQGRTEAFF. The CDR3, as DNA: TGTGCCAGCAACCGACAGGGTCGGACTGAAGCTTTCTTT. Looking up the rest from reference TRBV9 and TRBJ1-1 gives the full variable domain: DSGVTQTPKHLITATGQRVTLRCSPRSGDLSVYWYQQSLDQGLQFLIQYYNGEERAKGNILERFSAQQFPDLHSELNLSSLELGDSALYFCASNRQGRTEAFFGQGTRLTVV.

In its sample, this clone was seen once. The chain has TRBV14 and TRBJ2-5; no clear D gene. The CDR3 is 15 amino acids. Germline V gene sequence: CDR1 SGHDN, CDR2 FVKESK. Between the trimmed V and J ends, which lost 2 bases and 2 bases, there was a span of 12 bases. CDR3 residues: CASSQNLLPQETQYF. The CDR3 DNA reads TGTGCCAGCAGCCAAAATCTCCTCCCGCAAGAGACCCAGTACTTC.

J is TRBJ1-2 and V is TRBV6-5; no reliable D call. Germline CDR1 reads MNHEY; CDR2 reads SVGAGI. There are 12 residues in the CDR3. The V and J ends lost 1 base and 5 bases respectively, with 5 bases between them. CDR3 sequence reads: CASSYYGYGYTF. In DNA, the CDR3 is TGTGCCAGCAGTTACTACGGGTATGGCTACACCTTC.

The chain uses TRBV5-6 and TRBJ2-3, with 8 bases aligning to TRBD1. Losses at the gene ends were 4 bases for V and 1 base for J; bases not matched to a gene: 5. The CDR3 runs 15 residues. CDR1 is SGHDT and CDR2 is YYEEEE in the germline V gene. CDR3 protein: CASSPWGQGTDTQYF. In nucleotides, the CDR3 is TGTGCCAGCAGCCCCTGGGGACAGGGCACAGATACGCAGTATTTT.

The gene calls are TRBV5-1 and TRBJ2-3; 10 bases line up with TRBD2. CDR1 is SGHRS and CDR2 is YFSETQ in the germline V gene. This CDR3 has 16 amino acids. Unmatched junction bases numbered 7, after V lost 4 bases and J lost 2 bases. CDR3 coding DNA: TGCGCCAGCAGCCACGGACTAGCGGCCCTCACAGATACGCAGTATTTT. This translates into CASSHGLAALTDTQYF.

This sequence joins TRBV12-5 and TRBJ1-5; tentative D call: TRBD1 (6 bases). Trimming left V 6 bases short and J 9 bases short, with 18 bases between. The V gene's germline CDR1 is LGHNT and CDR2 FRNRAP. The CDR3 totals 14 residues. CDR3 amino acids: CASGKSGAPTPQHF. In DNA, the CDR3 is TGTGCTAGTGGAAAGTCAGGGGCGCCTACGCCCCAGCATTTT.

This sequence joins TRBV6-6 and TRBJ1-2, with D possibly TRBD1 on 5 matching bases. Germline V lookup: CDR1 MNHNY, CDR2 SVGAGI (reference sequence). Trimming left V 6 bases short and J 4 bases short, with 18 bases between. There are 15 residues in the CDR3. CDR3 sequence reads: CASSHKTEPTYGYTF. The CDR3 DNA is TGTGCCAGCAGCCACAAGACAGAGCCTACCTATGGCTACACCTTC.

This chain links TRBV2 with TRBJ2-5, with a tentative D call TRBD1 (6 bases). Germline V gene data show CDR1 as SNHLY and CDR2 as FYNNEI. V lost 6 bases and J lost 4, with 12 bases in between. The CDR3 loop spans 13 amino acids. The CDR3: CASSPVGGETQYF. CDR3 in DNA: TGTGCCAGCAGCCCCGTAGGGGGAGAGACCCAGTACTTC.

The chain recombines TRBV9 with TRBJ2-2; D may be TRBD1 (5 bases). CDR3 length: 16 amino acids. Germline loops: CDR1 SGDLS, CDR2 YYNGEE. Trimming shortened V by 3 bases and J by 2 bases, and 14 bases separated the two germline ends. CDR3 residues: CASSADILSNTGELFF. Written as DNA, the CDR3 is TGTGCCAGCAGCGCGGACATCTTAAGCAACACCGGGGAGCTGTTTTTT.

The chain has TRBV2 and TRBJ1-4, with D unclear. Trimming took 6 bases from V and 0 from J, leaving 14 bases between them. Germline assignment: CDR1 SNHLY and CDR2 FYNNEI. This CDR3 has 16 amino acids. The CDR3 spells CASRALGVATNEKLFF. As DNA, the CDR3 is TGTGCCAGCAGGGCCCTCGGGGTCGCAACTAATGAAAAACTGTTTTTT. Complete variable domain (other parts from reference TRBV2 and TRBJ1-4): EPEVTQTPSHQVTQMGQEVILRCVPISNHLYFYWYRQILGQKVEFLVSFYNNEISEKSEIFDDQFSVERPDGSNFTLKIRSTKLEDSAMYFCASRALGVATNEKLFFGSGTQLSVL.

The count of this clone is one. The chain carries TRBV30 and TRBJ2-1; D perhaps matches TRBD1 (6 bases). V was clipped by 3 bases and J by 0 bases, with 9 bases between them. The germline V gene encodes CDR1 GTSNPN and CDR2 SVGIG (reference sequence). The CDR3 consists of 14 residues. CDR3 loop: CAWRLQGSYNEQFF. The CDR3 DNA is TGTGCCTGGAGATTACAGGGCTCCTACAATGAGCAGTTCTTC.

The chain carries TRBV2 and TRBJ2-7; D is perhaps TRBD2 (7 bases). The CDR3 contains 15 residues. Germline CDR1 reads SNHLY; CDR2 reads FYNNEI. Between the trimmed V and J ends, which lost 5 bases and 3 bases, there was a span of 17 bases. CDR3 nucleotides: TGTGCCAGCAGTACCCCCGGGGGGCTTCTCTACGAGCAGTACTTC. Translated: CASSTPGGLLYEQYF.

The chain uses TRBV6-6 and TRBJ1-6; 7 bases line up with TRBD1. CDR1 and CDR2 (germline): MNHNY, SVGAGI (reference sequence). CDR3 length: 15 residues. V shed 5 bases and J 4 bases; nucleotides not matched to a gene: 5. The CDR3 here is CASSGDRSYNSPLHF. The CDR3, as DNA: TGTGCCAGCAGTGGGGACAGATCTTATAATTCACCCCTCCACTTT.

J is TRBJ1-1 and V is TRBV27; unclear D gene. V dropped 2 bases and J dropped 1 base, with 8 bases sitting between them. The CDR3 totals 14 residues. In germline, CDR1 is MNHEY, CDR2 SMNVEV (reference sequence). CDR3 in amino acids: CASSLVPENTEAFF. CDR3 bases: TGTGCCAGCAGTTTAGTCCCAGAGAACACTGAAGCTTTCTTT.

The chain carries TRBV10-3 and TRBJ1-3; D is undetermined. V was trimmed by 0 bases and J by 2 bases, leaving 8 bases between them. The germline V gene encodes CDR1 ENHRY and CDR2 SYGVKD. This CDR3 has 15 residues. The DNA of the CDR3 is TGTGCCATCAGTGAGTCGTTGGCAGCTGGAAACACCATATATTTT. As protein: CAISESLAAGNTIYF.

This clone was recorded only once. The genes are TRBV7-2 and TRBJ1-2, with D maybe TRBD1 (5 bases). Germline CDR1 and CDR2: SGHTA and FQGNSA. The ends were cut back, 5 bases at V and 4 bases at J, with 23 bases in the middle. This CDR3 is 17 amino acids long. Here the CDR3 reads CASSPSRDSRPPYGYTF. In DNA, the CDR3 is TGTGCCAGCAGCCCGAGCCGTGACAGTCGCCCACCCTATGGCTACACCTTC.

CDR3 in DNA: TGTGCCATCAGTGAGTCTAACAGAAATACGATTGAGCAGTACTTC. Protein product: CAISESNRNTIEQYF. The chain couples TRBV10-3 to TRBJ2-7; D gene uncertain. This CDR3 has 15 residues. V was shortened by 0 bases and J by 7 bases, with 16 bases between the two germline ends. From germline, CDR1 is ENHRY and CDR2 SYGVKD.

The chain uses TRBV18 and TRBJ2-5; D is unclear. Germline V gives CDR1 KGHSH, CDR2 LQKENI. With 4 bases removed from V and 3 bases from J, the gap between germline ends came to 3 bases. The CDR3 has 11 residues. The CDR3 sequence is CASSLKETQYF. The CDR3 coding sequence is TGTGCCAGCTCACTTAAAGAGACCCAGTACTTC.

The genes are TRBV6-5 and TRBJ2-2; TRBD1 matches 7 bases. The J segment lost 6 bases and the V segment lost 6 bases, leaving 10 bases of the junction unmatched. This CDR3 has 15 amino acids. Germline V gene lookup returns CDR1 MNHEY and CDR2 SVGAGI. The CDR3: CASRSGQTVAGELFF. In DNA form, the CDR3 reads TGTGCCAGCAGATCGGGACAGACGGTGGCCGGGGAGCTGTTTTTT.

V and J are TRBV30 and TRBJ1-2; D unresolved. The CDR3 has 15 amino acids. CDR1 GTSNPN and CDR2 SVGIG come from the germline V gene (reference sequence). V was cut by 8 bases and J by 5 bases, with 24 bases left in between. The CDR3 DNA reads TGTGCCCAAAACTCGAAGTCTGGGCGCTTTTATGGCTACACCTTC. Translation gives CAQNSKSGRFYGYTF.

The chain links TRBV19 to TRBJ2-1, with 11 bases matching TRBD1. Germline-derived CDR1 and CDR2 are LNHDA and SQIVND (reference sequence). The CDR3 sequence is 14 residues long. Trimming at V came to 7 bases and at J to 6 bases, leaving 5 bases not matched to a gene. This CDR3 reads CASMDRGRVNEQFF. As DNA, the CDR3 is TGTGCCAGTATGGACAGGGGGCGAGTCAATGAGCAGTTCTTC. Full variable domain (missing parts from reference TRBV19 and TRBJ2-1): DGGITQSPKYLFRKEGQNVTLSCEQNLNHDAMYWYRQDPGQGLRLIYYSQIVNDFQKGDIAEGYSVSREKKESFPLTVTSAQKNPTAFYLCASMDRGRVNEQFFGPGTRLTVL.

The V and J genes are TRBV2 and TRBJ2-7; D uncertain. CDR1 and CDR2 (germline): SNHLY, FYNNEI. Deletions cut 0 bases from V and 3 bases from J, with 6 bases between. The CDR3 is 13 amino acids. The CDR3 is CASSEAPIYEQYF. The DNA of the CDR3 is TGTGCCAGCAGTGAAGCTCCAATCTACGAGCAGTACTTC.